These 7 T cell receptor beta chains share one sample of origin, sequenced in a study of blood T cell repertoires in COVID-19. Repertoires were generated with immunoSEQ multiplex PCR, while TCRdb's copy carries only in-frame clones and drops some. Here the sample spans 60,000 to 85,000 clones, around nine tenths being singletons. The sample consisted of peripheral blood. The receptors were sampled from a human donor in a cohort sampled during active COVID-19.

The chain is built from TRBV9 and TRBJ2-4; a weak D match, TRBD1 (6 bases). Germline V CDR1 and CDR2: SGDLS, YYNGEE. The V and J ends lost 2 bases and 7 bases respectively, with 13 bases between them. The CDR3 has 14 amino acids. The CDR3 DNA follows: TGTGCCAGCAGCGTTCAGGGGCCCGGCAACATTCAGTACTTC. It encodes CASSVQGPGNIQYF.

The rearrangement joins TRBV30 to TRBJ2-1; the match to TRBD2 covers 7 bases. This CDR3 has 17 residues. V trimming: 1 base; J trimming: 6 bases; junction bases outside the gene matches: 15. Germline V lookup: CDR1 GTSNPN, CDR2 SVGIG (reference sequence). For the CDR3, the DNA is TGTGCCTGGAGTGAATCGGGGCGGGAGACGGAAGTCAATGAGCAGTTCTTC. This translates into CAWSESGRETEVNEQFF. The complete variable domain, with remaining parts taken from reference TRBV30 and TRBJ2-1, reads SQTIHQWPATLVQPVGSPLSLECTVEGTSNPNLYWYRQAAGRGLQLLFYSVGIGQISSEVPQNLSASRPQDRQFILSSKKLLLSDSGFYLCAWSESGRETEVNEQFFGPGTRLTVL.

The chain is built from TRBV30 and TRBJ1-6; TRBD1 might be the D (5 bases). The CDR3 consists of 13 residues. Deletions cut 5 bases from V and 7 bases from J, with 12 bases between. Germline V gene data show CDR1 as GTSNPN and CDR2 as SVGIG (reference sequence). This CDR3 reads CAWGDFPNSPLHF. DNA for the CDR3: TGTGCCTGGGGGGACTTCCCAAATTCACCCCTCCACTTT.

The CDR3 region has the DNA TGTGCCAGTGAGCTAGCGGGGGTTTCCGGGGATACGCAGTATTTT. It encodes CASELAGVSGDTQYF. This chain joins TRBV19 and TRBJ2-3; TRBD2 aligns across 10 bases. Germline values: CDR1 LNHDA, CDR2 SQIVND (reference sequence). The J segment lost 6 bases and the V segment lost 8 bases, leaving 11 bases of the junction unmatched. CDR3 length equals 15 residues.

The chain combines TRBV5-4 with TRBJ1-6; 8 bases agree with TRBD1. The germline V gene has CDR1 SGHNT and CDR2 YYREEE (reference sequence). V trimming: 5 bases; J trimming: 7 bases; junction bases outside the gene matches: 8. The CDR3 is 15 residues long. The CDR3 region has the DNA TGTGCCAGCAGAAAAGGGACAGGCGACAATTCACCCCTCCACTTT. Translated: CASRKGTGDNSPLHF.

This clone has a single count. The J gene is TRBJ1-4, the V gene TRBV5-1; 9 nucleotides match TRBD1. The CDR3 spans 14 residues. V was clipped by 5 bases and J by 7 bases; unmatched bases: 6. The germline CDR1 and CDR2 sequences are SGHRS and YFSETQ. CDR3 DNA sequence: TGCGCCAGCAGTACCGGGACAGGGACTGAAAAACTGTTTTTT. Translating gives CASSTGTGTEKLFF. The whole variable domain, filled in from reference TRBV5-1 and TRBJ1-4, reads KAGVTQTPRYLIKTRGQQVTLSCSPISGHRSVSWYQQTPGQGLQFLFEYFSETQRNKGNFPGRFSGRQFSNSRSEMNVSTLELGDSALYLCASSTGTGTEKLFFGSGTQLSVL.

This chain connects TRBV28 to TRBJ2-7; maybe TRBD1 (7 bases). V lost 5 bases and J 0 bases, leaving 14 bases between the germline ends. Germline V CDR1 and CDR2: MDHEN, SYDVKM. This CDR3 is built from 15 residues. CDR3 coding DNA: TGTGCCAGCAGTGCCGGGGGACAGCCCTCCTACGAGCAGTACTTC. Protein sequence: CASSAGGQPSYEQYF. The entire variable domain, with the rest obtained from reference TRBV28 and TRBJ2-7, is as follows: DVKVTQSSRYLVKRTGEKVFLECVQDMDHENMFWYRQDPGLGLRLIYFSYDVKMKEKGDIPEGYSVSREKKERFSLILESASTNQTSMYLCASSAGGQPSYEQYFGPGTRLTVT.